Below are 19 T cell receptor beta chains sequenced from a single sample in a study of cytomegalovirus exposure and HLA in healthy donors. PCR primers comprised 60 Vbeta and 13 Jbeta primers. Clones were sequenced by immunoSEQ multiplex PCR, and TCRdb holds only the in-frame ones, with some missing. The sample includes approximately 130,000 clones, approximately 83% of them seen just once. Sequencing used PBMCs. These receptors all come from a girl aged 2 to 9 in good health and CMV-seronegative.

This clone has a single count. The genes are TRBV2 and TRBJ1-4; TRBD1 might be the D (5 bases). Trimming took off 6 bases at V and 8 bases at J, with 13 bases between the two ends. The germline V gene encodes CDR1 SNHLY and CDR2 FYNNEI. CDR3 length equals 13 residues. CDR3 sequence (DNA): TGTGCCAGCAGAGGGGCAGGAGTCGAAAAACTGTTTTTT. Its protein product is CASRGAGVEKLFF.

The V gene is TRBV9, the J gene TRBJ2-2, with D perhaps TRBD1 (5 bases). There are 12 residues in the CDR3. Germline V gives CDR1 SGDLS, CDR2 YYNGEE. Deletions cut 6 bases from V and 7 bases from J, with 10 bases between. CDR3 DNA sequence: TGTGCCAGCAAGGGGCGTAGCGGGGAGCTGTTTTTT. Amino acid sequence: CASKGRSGELFF. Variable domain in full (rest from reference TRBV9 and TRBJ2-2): DSGVTQTPKHLITATGQRVTLRCSPRSGDLSVYWYQQSLDQGLQFLIQYYNGEERAKGNILERFSAQQFPDLHSELNLSSLELGDSALYFCASKGRSGELFFGEGSRLTVL.

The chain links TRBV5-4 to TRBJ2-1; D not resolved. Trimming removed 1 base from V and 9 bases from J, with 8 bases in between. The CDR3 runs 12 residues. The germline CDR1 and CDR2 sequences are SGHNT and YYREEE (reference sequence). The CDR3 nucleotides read TGTGCCAGCAGCTTGCTCGTCGGTGAGCAGTTCTTC. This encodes CASSLLVGEQFF.

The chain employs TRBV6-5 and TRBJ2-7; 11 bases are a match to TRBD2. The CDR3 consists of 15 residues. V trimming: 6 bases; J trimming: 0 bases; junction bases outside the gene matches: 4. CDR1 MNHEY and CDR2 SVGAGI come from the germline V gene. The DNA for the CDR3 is TGTGCCAGCAGACCGACTAGCGGGACCTCCTACGAGCAGTACTTC. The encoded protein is CASRPTSGTSYEQYF.

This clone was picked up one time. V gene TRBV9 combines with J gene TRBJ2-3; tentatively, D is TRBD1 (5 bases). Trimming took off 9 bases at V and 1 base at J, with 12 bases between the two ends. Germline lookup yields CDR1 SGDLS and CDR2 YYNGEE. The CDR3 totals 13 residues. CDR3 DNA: TGTGCCACCGACAGACCGGGCACAGATACGCAGTATTTT. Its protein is CATDRPGTDTQYF.

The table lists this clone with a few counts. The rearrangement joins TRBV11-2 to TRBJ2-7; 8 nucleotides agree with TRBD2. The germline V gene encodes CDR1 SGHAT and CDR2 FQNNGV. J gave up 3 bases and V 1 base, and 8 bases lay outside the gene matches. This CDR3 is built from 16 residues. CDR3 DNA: TGTGCCAGCAGCTTAGGTGGTAGCGGGGTTCTCTACGAGCAGTACTTC. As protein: CASSLGGSGVLYEQYF.

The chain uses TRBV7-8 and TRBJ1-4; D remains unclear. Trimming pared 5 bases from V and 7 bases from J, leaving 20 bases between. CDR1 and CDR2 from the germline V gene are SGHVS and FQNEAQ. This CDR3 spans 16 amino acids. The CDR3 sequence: CASSPRVHGSSEKLFF. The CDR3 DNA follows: TGTGCCAGCAGCCCCCGCGTTCATGGTTCTTCTGAAAAACTGTTTTTT.

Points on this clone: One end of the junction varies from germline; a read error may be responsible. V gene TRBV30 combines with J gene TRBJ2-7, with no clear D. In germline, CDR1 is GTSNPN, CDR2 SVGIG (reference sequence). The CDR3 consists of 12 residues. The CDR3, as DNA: TGTGCCTGGAGTTTGGTCCCCTACGGGCAGTACTTC. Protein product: CAWSLVPYGQYF.

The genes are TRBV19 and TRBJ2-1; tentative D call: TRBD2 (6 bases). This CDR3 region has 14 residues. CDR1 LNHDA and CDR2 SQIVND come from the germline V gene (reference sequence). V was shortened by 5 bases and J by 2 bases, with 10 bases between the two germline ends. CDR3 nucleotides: TGTGCCAGTAGTTTTGGAGGGACCTACAATGAGCAGTTCTTC. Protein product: CASSFGGTYNEQFF.

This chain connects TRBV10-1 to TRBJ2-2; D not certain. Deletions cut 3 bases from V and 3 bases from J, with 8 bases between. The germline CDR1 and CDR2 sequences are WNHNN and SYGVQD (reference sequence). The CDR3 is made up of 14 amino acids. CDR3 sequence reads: CASSDAGHTGELFF. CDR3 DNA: TGCGCCAGCAGTGACGCAGGCCACACCGGGGAGCTGTTTTTT.

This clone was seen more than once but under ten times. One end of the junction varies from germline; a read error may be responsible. The CDR3 loop is CASSNSGLGQTQYF. The CDR3 bases are TGTGCTAGCAGCAACAGCGGACTAGGTCAGACCCAGTACTTC. The V gene is TRBV7-7, the J gene TRBJ2-5; TRBD2 aligns across 7 bases. The germline V gene encodes CDR1 SSHAT and CDR2 FNYEAQ (reference sequence). This CDR3 comprises 14 residues.

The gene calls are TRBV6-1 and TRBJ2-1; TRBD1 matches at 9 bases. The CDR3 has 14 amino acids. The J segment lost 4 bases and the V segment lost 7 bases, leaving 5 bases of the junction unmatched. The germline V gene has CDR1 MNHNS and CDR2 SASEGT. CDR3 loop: CASTRDREYNEQFF. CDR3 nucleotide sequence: TGTGCCAGCACCCGGGACAGGGAGTACAATGAGCAGTTCTTC.

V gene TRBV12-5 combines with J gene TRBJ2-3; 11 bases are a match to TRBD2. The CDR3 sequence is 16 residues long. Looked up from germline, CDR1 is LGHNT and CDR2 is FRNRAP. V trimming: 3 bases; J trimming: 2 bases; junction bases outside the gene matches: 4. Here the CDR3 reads CASGFVAGGITDTQYF. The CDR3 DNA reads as TGTGCTAGTGGTTTTGTAGCGGGGGGGATCACAGATACGCAGTATTTT.

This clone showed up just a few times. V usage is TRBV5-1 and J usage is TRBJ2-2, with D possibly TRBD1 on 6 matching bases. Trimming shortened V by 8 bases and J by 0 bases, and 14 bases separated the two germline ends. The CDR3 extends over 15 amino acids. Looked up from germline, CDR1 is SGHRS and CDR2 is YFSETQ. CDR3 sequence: CARSVGGTNTGELFF. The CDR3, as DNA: TGCGCCAGGAGCGTAGGGGGAACGAACACCGGGGAGCTGTTTTTT.

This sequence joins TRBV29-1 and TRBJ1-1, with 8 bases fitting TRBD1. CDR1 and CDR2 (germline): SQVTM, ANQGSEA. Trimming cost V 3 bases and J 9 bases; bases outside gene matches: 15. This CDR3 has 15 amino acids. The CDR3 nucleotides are TGCAGCGTTGAGAGCCGGGACAGGAGACTAGAGAAAGCTTTCTTT. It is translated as CSVESRDRRLEKAFF. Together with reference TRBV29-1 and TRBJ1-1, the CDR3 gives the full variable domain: SAVISQKPSRDICQRGTSLTIQCQVDSQVTMMFWYRQQPGQSLTLIATANQGSEATYESGFVIDKFPISRPNLTFSTLTVSNMSPEDSSIYLCSVESRDRRLEKAFFGQGTRLTVV.

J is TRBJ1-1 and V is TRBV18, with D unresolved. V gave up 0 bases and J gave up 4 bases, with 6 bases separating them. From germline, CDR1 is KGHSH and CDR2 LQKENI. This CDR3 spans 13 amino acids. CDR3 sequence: CASSPPGRTEAFF. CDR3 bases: TGTGCCAGCTCACCACCTGGGCGCACTGAAGCTTTCTTT.

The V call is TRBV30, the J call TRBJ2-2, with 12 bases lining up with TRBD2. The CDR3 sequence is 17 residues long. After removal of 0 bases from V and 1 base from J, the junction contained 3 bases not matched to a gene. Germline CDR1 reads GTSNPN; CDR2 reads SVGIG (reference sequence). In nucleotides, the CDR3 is TGTGCCTGGAGTGTCCTAGCGGGGGGGCGGAACACCGGGGAGCTGTTTTTT. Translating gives CAWSVLAGGRNTGELFF.

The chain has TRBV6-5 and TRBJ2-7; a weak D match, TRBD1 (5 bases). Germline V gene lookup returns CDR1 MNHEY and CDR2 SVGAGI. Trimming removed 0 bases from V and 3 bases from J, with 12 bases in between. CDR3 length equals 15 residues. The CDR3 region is CASSYSATAYYEQYF. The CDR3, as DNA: TGTGCCAGCAGTTACTCGGCGACAGCTTACTACGAGCAGTACTTC.

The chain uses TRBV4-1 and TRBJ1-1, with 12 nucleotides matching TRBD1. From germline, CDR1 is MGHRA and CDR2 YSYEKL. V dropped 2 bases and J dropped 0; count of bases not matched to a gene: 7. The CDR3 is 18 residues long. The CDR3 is CASSQSPGQGAVNTEAFF. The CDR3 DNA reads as TGCGCCAGCAGCCAAAGTCCGGGACAGGGGGCAGTGAACACTGAAGCTTTCTTT.